This TCR beta chain was identified during a study of tumor and adjacent non-tumor tissue in lung cancer. TCRbeta libraries were built with three rounds of nested PCR, modified from ARM-PCR. TCRdb redid the calling of the multiplex PCR reads with MiXCR, one entry per CDR3 protein. The sample contains 98,000 or so distinct CDR3 sequences, 80% of which appear only once. The germline CDR1 and CDR2 sequences are SGHAT and FQDESV (reference sequence). CDR3 length equals 15 residues. Losses at the gene ends were 5 bases for V and 5 bases for J; bases not matched to a gene: 9. The template was RNA from unsorted bulk tissue. Distant lung tissue was collected more than 3 cm away from the tumor edge.

J is TRBJ2-5 and V is TRBV11-1, with 9 bases matching TRBD1. The sample comprised distant non-tumor lung tissue. This TCR came from a man between 60 and 70 years old with small cell lung cancer. CDR3 residues: CASSPFDRGNETQYF. In nucleotides, the CDR3 is TGTGCCAGCAGCCCCTTCGACAGGGGGAACGAGACCCAGTACTTC.